This T cell receptor (beta chain) was identified during a study of T cell changes during pregnancy in multiple sclerosis. Libraries were prepared by immunoSEQ multiplex PCR; TCRdb keeps only in-frame clonotypes and omits some of them. The sample holds some 45,000 clones; more than 85% are singletons and the top ten take roughly 2%. The source material was CD4+ T cells from peripheral blood mononuclear cells, sampled after pregnancy. The TCR comes from a female donor in good health, enrolled as a control in a pregnancy study.

CDR3 loop: CASSLGGTVNTEAFF. The CDR3 DNA reads as TGTGCCAGCAGCTTGGGGGGGACAGTTAACACTGAAGCTTTCTTT. The rearrangement links TRBV5-8 to TRBJ1-1, with 7 positions matching TRBD1. Trimming at V came to 0 bases and at J to 2 bases, leaving 4 bases not matched to a gene. Per the germline V gene, CDR1 is SGHTS and CDR2 is YDEGEE. The CDR3 length is 15 residues.